The 12 T cell receptor beta chains in this list originate from one sample, sequenced in a study of T cells in localized non-small cell lung cancer. Only in-frame clones appear in the TCRdb table, and some are missing; sequencing was by immunoSEQ multiplex PCR. The top ten hold around 3% of the sample, which has 6,500 to 9,000 clones, 50% seen once. The input for sequencing was lymph node tissue, taken before any cancer treatment. The source is a female donor older than 55 with stage I lung adenocarcinoma.

A few counts support this clone. CDR3 in DNA: TGTGCCAGCAGCTTAACCTGGCAGGGTTACGAGCAGTACTTC. As protein: CASSLTWQGYEQYF. The chain recombines TRBV11-3 with TRBJ2-7; tentatively, D is TRBD1 (5 bases). The CDR3 is 14 amino acids. The germline gives CDR1 SGHNT, CDR2 YENEEA. The V end lost 2 bases, the J end lost 4 bases, and 12 bases lay between the germline ends.

The J gene is TRBJ2-1, the V gene TRBV23-1; TRBD2 aligns across 12 bases. TRBV23-1 is sorted into the ORF group, with uncertain function. CDR3 length: 17 residues. V shed 6 bases, J shed 6 bases, and the junction held 12 bases outside the gene matches. This chain's CDR3 is CASSSWETSGSSNEQFF. The CDR3 DNA sequence: TGCGCCAGCAGCTCCTGGGAGACTAGCGGGAGCTCCAATGAGCAGTTCTTC.

This clone was picked up a small number of times. The junction departs from germline at one end; a sequencing error may be responsible. V gene TRBV15 combines with J gene TRBJ2-1; D gene ambiguous. The CDR3 runs to 14 residues. Germline loops: CDR1 LNHNV, CDR2 YYDKDF (reference sequence). The CDR3 is CVTSRESQANEQFF. The CDR3 DNA sequence: TGTGTCACCAGCAGAGAGTCTCAAGCCAATGAGCAGTTCTTC.

This chain joins TRBV2 and TRBJ2-5; possibly TRBD1 for D (5 bases). The length of the CDR3 is 14 residues. CDR1 and CDR2 from the germline V gene are SNHLY and FYNNEI. V was clipped by 3 bases and J by 2 bases, with 10 bases between them. The chain's CDR3 is CASSDPGQQETQYF. The CDR3 DNA sequence: TGTGCCAGCAGTGATCCTGGACAACAAGAGACCCAGTACTTC.

This clone appeared a few times. The chain couples TRBV6-8 to TRBJ2-2; D may correspond to TRBD1 or TRBD2 (6 bases each). The CDR3 is 14 residues long. V gave up 7 bases and J gave up 3 bases, with 12 bases separating them. Germline CDR1 and CDR2: MNHGY and SAAAGT. CDR3 loop: CASKTGTHTGELFF. CDR3 nucleotide sequence: TGTGCCAGCAAAACAGGGACTCACACCGGGGAGCTGTTTTTT.

The rearrangement joins TRBV30 to TRBJ2-1; 7 nucleotides line up with TRBD2. The V segment lost 0 bases and the J segment 6 bases; nucleotides outside the gene matches: 5. This CDR3 comprises 14 residues. Germline V CDR1 and CDR2: GTSNPN, SVGIG (reference sequence). CDR3 bases: TGTGCCTGGAGTGTAGGGGTAGCGGGCAATGAGCAGTTCTTC. Protein sequence: CAWSVGVAGNEQFF.

The chain links TRBV19 to TRBJ1-2; the D gene is possibly TRBD1 (6 bases). Per the germline V gene, CDR1 is LNHDA and CDR2 is SQIVND (reference sequence). V was cut by 6 bases and J by 8 bases, with 16 bases left in between. This CDR3 is built from 13 residues. This CDR3 is CASSDRRRRGYTF. CDR3 bases: TGTGCCAGTAGCGACAGGAGGCGAAGAGGCTACACCTTC.

V is TRBV28 and J is TRBJ2-7, with D perhaps TRBD1 (6 bases). CDR3 length: 14 amino acids. Trimming left V 7 bases short and J 5 bases short, with 18 bases between. Germline V CDR1 and CDR2: MDHEN, SYDVKM. Written as DNA, the CDR3 is TGTGCCAGCACATTAACTAACAGGGTCCACGAGCAGTACTTC. Its translation: CASTLTNRVHEQYF.

J is TRBJ1-1 and V is TRBV28, with a tentative D call TRBD1 (5 bases). The CDR3 is made up of 15 amino acids. The V end lost 5 bases, the J end lost 1 base, and 14 bases lay between the germline ends. Germline CDR1 and CDR2: MDHEN and SYDVKM. In DNA, the CDR3 is TGTGCCAGCAGTCCCAGACGGGGCTGGAACACTGAAGCTTTCTTT. Translation: CASSPRRGWNTEAFF.

The gene calls are TRBV6-8 and TRBJ2-3, with D uncertain. V lost 6 bases to trimming and J lost 12 bases, with 16 bases between them. Germline V gene lookup returns CDR1 MNHGY and CDR2 SAAAGT. The length of the CDR3 is 12 residues. In nucleotides, the CDR3 is TGTGCCAGCAGCCCCGGGCGAAGGAACCAGTATTTT. This codes for CASSPGRRNQYF.

In nucleotides, the CDR3 is TGTGCCAGCAGCGTCGGACTCCTGTCTTACAATGAGCAGTTCTTC. Translated: CASSVGLLSYNEQFF. The chain carries TRBV9 and TRBJ2-1; a weak D match, TRBD2 (5 bases). Germline loops: CDR1 SGDLS, CDR2 YYNGEE. V lost 2 bases and J lost 4, with 13 bases in between. The CDR3 extends over 15 amino acids.

This clone turned up a few times. The chain carries TRBV11-3 and TRBJ1-2; TRBD1 aligns across 7 bases. This CDR3 contains 15 residues. Trimming removed 6 bases from V and 4 bases from J; junction bases left unmatched: 11. Germline assignment: CDR1 SGHNT and CDR2 YENEEA. CDR3 amino acids: CASRFGQDSLYGYTF. CDR3 sequence (DNA): TGTGCCAGCAGATTCGGACAGGACTCCCTCTATGGCTACACCTTC.